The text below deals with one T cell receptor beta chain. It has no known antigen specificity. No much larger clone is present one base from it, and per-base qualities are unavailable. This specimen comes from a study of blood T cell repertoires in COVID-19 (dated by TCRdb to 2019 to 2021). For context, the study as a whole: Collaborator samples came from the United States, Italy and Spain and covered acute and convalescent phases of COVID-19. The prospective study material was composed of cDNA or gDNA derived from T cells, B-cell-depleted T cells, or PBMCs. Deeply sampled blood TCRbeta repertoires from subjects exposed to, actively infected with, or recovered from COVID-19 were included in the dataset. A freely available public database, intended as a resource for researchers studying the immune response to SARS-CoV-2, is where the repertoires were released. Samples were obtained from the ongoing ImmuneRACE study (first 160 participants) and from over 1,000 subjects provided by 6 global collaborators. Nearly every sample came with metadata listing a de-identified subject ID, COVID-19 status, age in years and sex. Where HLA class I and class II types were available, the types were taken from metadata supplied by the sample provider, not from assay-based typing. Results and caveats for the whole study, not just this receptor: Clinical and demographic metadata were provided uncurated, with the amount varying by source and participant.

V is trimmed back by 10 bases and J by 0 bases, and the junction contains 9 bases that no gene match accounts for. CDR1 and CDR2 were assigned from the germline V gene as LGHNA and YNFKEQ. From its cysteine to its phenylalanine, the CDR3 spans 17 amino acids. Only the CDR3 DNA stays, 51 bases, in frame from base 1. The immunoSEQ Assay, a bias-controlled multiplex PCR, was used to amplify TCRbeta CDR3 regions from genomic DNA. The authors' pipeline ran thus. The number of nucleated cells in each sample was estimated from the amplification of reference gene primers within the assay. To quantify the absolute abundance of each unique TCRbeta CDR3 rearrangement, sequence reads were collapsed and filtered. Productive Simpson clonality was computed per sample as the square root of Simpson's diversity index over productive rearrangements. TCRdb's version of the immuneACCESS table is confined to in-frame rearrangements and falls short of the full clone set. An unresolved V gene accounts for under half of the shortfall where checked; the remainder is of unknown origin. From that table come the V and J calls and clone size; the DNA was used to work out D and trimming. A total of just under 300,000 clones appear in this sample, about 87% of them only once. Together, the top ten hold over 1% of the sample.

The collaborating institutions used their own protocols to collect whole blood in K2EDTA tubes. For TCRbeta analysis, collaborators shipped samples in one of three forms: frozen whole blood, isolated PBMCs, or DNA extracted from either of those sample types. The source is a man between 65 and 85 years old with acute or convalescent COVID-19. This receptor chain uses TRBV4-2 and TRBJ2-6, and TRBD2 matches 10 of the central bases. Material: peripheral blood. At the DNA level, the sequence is TGTGCCATTGCAAGCGGGGGGGGTAGCTCTGGGGCCAACGTCCTGACTTTC. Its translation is CAIASGGGSSGANVLTF.